A selection of T cell receptor beta chains follows, all from one sample in a study of blood T cells in healthy people across ages. TCRdb used MiXCR to reprocess the 5' RACE reads, holding one entry per CDR3 protein. The table shows hundreds of thousands of distinct CDR3 sequences, with approximately 65% occurring only once. The sequenced sample consisted of blood. The receptors were sampled from a man aged 25-45 years in good health. CDR3s include the opening cysteine and the closing phenylalanine or tryptophan. Fields, in order: J gene, clone size, D gene, V gene, CDR3 DNA, CDR3 protein. The D gene is left open where the match is weak. The size field is filled for only some rows; it gives once, few, many or a size class.

>TRBJ2-7|once|-|TRBV7-2
TGTGCCTGCAGCACCATGGACTCCCTCTACGAGCAGTACTTC
CACSTMDSLYEQYF
>TRBJ2-5|many|-|TRBV7-2
TGCGCCAGCAGCTTCTCGGAGACCCAGTACTTC
CASSFSETQYF
>TRBJ2-7|-|-|TRBV7-2
TGTGCCAGCAGCTTAGGTTCCGGGGACTACGAGCAGTACTTC
CASSLGSGDYEQYF
>TRBJ2-1|-|TRBD2|TRBV28
TGTGCCAGCAGTCCTAGCGGGGGCTGGTTGGGGACCCAGTTCTTC
CASSPSGGWLGTQFF
>TRBJ2-5|-|-|TRBV3-1
TGTGCCAGCAGCCCGTCAGGGGTAGAGACCCAGTACTTC
CASSPSGVETQYF
>TRBJ2-1|-|-|TRBV12-3/TRBV12-4
TGTGCCAGCAGTTTAGCAGGGGGCACGGGAGATGAGCAGTTCTTC
CASSLAGGTGDEQFF
>TRBJ2-1|-|TRBD1|TRBV4-3
TGCGCCAGCAGCCATTCAGGGGGCAATGAGCAGTTCTTC
CASSHSGGNEQFF
>TRBJ2-7|-|-|TRBV19
TGTGCCAGTAGTATCCCCGGGGCGGGATCATCCTACGAGCAGTACTTC
CASSIPGAGSSYEQYF
>TRBJ2-7|-|-|TRBV4-3
TGCGCCAGCAGCCAAGATTGGGGCAGGGACTACGAGCAGTACTTC
CASSQDWGRDYEQYF
>TRBJ1-2|-|-|TRBV25-1
TGTGCCAGCAGTGACCCCCGTCAGGGACACTATGGCTACACCTTC
CASSDPRQGHYGYTF
>TRBJ2-6|-|TRBD2|TRBV7-8
TGTGCCAGCAGCCCAACGCCGGGACTAGCGGGCTCTGGGGCCAACGTCCTGACTTTC
CASSPTPGLAGSGANVLTF
>TRBJ2-3|once|-|TRBV9
TGTGCCAGCAGCGTAGGGGTTAGCGGAGCCACAGACACGCAGTATTTT
CASSVGVSGATDTQYF
>TRBJ1-6|-|-|TRBV25-1
TGTGCCAGCATTGAGGGCAGCGGCTATAATTCACCCCTCCACTTT
CASIEGSGYNSPLHF
>TRBJ2-1|-|-|TRBV7-8
TGTGCCAGCAGCTTAGAGCCGGGACTCCCATCACAGTTCTTC
CASSLEPGLPSQFF
>TRBJ2-5|-|-|TRBV7-3
TGTGCCAGCAGCCGGGACAAGCACCAAGAGACCCAGTACTTC
CASSRDKHQETQYF
>TRBJ2-5|-|TRBD1|TRBV28
TGTGCCAGCAGTGCGCCGACAGGGGGAGAGACCCAGTACTTC
CASSAPTGGETQYF
>TRBJ2-6|-|TRBD1|TRBV7-8
TGTGCCAGCATCTCGACAGGGGCTGTCTCTGGGGCCAACGTCCTGACTTTC
CASISTGAVSGANVLTF
>TRBJ1-2|once|-|TRBV6-5
TGTGCCAGCAGTGCTCCGACAGGCGCAGGCTACACCTTC
CASSAPTGAGYTF
>TRBJ2-5|-|TRBD2|TRBV27
TGTGCCAGCAGTTTATGGGTAGCGGGGGGGCCGGGAGAGACCCAGTACTTC
CASSLWVAGGPGETQYF
>TRBJ1-2|-|-|TRBV6-1
TGTGCCAGCAGTGATTCTGAGGGGAATTGGGTCTATGGCTACACCTTC
CASSDSEGNWVYGYTF
>TRBJ1-5|-|-|TRBV20-1
TGCAGTGCTCGACTTGCCACAGGGACCAATCAGCCCCAGCATTTT
CSARLATGTNQPQHF
>TRBJ1-2|-|-|TRBV6-6
TGTGCCAGCAGTTACTCTCCCGACGAACGGGCTAACTATGGCTACACCTTC
CASSYSPDERANYGYTF
>TRBJ2-1|-|-|TRBV7-2
TGTGCCAGCAGCCCAGGACAGATGCAGTTCTTC
CASSPGQMQFF
>TRBJ2-1|-|TRBD2|TRBV4-2
TGTGCCAGCAGCCAAGAACGGGGGGGATCCTACAATGAGCAGTTCTTC
CASSQERGGSYNEQFF
>TRBJ1-6|-|-|TRBV27
TGTGCCAGCAGTTTAGAACCCAATTCACCCCTCCACTTT
CASSLEPNSPLHF
>TRBJ2-1|-|-|TRBV7-3
TGTGCCAGCAGCTTATGGGTCAGCCCGGAGGCCGAATACAATGAGCAGTTCTTC
CASSLWVSPEAEYNEQFF
>TRBJ2-1|-|TRBD2|TRBV5-6
TGTGCCAGCAGCTCCTACGCCCGGGGGGGCTCCTACAATGAGCAGTTCTTC
CASSSYARGGSYNEQFF
>TRBJ2-5|-|TRBD2|TRBV28
TGTGCCAGCAGTTTGCCCCTAGCGGGGGGGCTAGAGACCCAGTACTTC
CASSLPLAGGLETQYF
>TRBJ2-5|few|-|TRBV18
TGTGCCAGTTCACAGGGAGGCTCTGAGACCCAGTACTTC
CASSQGGSETQYF
>TRBJ2-1|once|TRBD2|TRBV7-3
TGTGCCAGCAGCTTAAATTTCGCTAGCGGGGGCAATTTCTCCTACAATGAGCAGTTCTTC
CASSLNFASGGNFSYNEQFF
>TRBJ2-3|-|-|TRBV7-9
TGTGCCAGCAGCGTCAACAGGGGCACAGATACGCAGTATTTT
CASSVNRGTDTQYF
>TRBJ2-1|few|TRBD2|TRBV27
TGTGCCAGCAGAGAGACTAGCGGGTACAATGAGCAGTTCTTC
CASRETSGYNEQFF
>TRBJ2-7|-|-|TRBV4-3
TGCGCCAGCAGCGAAACAGAGGGCACGGCCTACGAGCAGTACTTC
CASSETEGTAYEQYF
>TRBJ2-4|-|TRBD2|TRBV7-2
TGTGCCAGCTCACGGCGGACTAGCGGGGGGGCATTAAACATTCAGTACTTC
CASSRRTSGGALNIQYF
>TRBJ1-2|once|TRBD1|TRBV6-6
TGTGCCAGCAGACAAGCACAGGGGGCTCCCTATGGCTACACCTTC
CASRQAQGAPYGYTF
>TRBJ2-7|-|TRBD1|TRBV9
TGTGCCAGCAGCGGCTATGACAGGGACAAGGGCTACGAGCAGTACTTC
CASSGYDRDKGYEQYF
>TRBJ2-6|few|-|TRBV7-8
TGTGCCAGCAGCTTAGGAAGGGTCTCGGGAGCTGGGGCCAACGTCCTGACTTTC
CASSLGRVSGAGANVLTF
>TRBJ2-1|-|-|TRBV28
TGTGCCAGCAGTTACCCCCCAAACGGGGGTCTCTACAATGAGCAGTTCTTC
CASSYPPNGGLYNEQFF
>TRBJ2-7|few|TRBD2|TRBV28
TGTGCCAGCAGTTTCCCAACCGGGACTAGACCCTCGGGACCCCAGTACTTC
CASSFPTGTRPSGPQYF
>TRBJ2-3|few|TRBD1|TRBV10-3
TGTGCCATCAGTGTGACAGGGGCCGGAGCAGATACGCAGTATTTT
CAISVTGAGADTQYF
>TRBJ2-1|-|TRBD1|TRBV7-2
TGTGCCAGCAGCTTCGCAGGGGGTCGTGGCAATGAGCAGTTCTTC
CASSFAGGRGNEQFF
>TRBJ2-1|few|-|TRBV12-3/TRBV12-4
TGTGCCAGCAGTTCACCGGGACTCCGTAACAATGAGCAGTTCTTC
CASSSPGLRNNEQFF
>TRBJ2-3|few|TRBD1|TRBV12-3/TRBV12-4
TGTGCCAGCAGCTTCACAGGGGCTAGCACAGATACGCAGTATTTT
CASSFTGASTDTQYF
>TRBJ2-5|-|TRBD1|TRBV27
TGTGCCAGCAGTTTCCGAGGACAGGGACAAGAGACCCAGTACTTC
CASSFRGQGQETQYF
>TRBJ2-7|-|-|TRBV29-1
TGCAGCGTCGTCGGACTGAACTCCTACGAGCAGTACTTC
CSVVGLNSYEQYF
>TRBJ2-1|-|TRBD2|TRBV4-3
TGCGCCAGCAGCCGGACTAGCGGGGGGGACCAGTTCTTC
CASSRTSGGDQFF
>TRBJ2-7|few|-|TRBV20-1
TGCAGTGCTAGGGGCGCCCTTACCTACGAGCAGTACTTC
CSARGALTYEQYF
>TRBJ2-3|-|TRBD2|TRBV4-3
TGCGCCAGCAGCCGAACCGGGACTAGCGGGGCCACAGATACGCAGTATTTT
CASSRTGTSGATDTQYF
>TRBJ2-3|-|-|TRBV24-1
TGTGCCACCAGTGACCATGAGAGTGCTAGCACAGATACGCAGTATTTT
CATSDHESASTDTQYF
>TRBJ2-5|-|-|TRBV29-1
TGCAGCGTTGTATGGGAGACCCAGTACTTC
CSVVWETQYF
>TRBJ2-3|-|TRBD2|TRBV9
TGTGCCAGCAGCCCCCATAGCGGGGGAAGGGGGATGGATACGCAGTATTTT
CASSPHSGGRGMDTQYF
>TRBJ1-2|few|-|TRBV20-1
TGCAGTGCTGAAGGACGGGATCGTGGTGGCTACACCTTC
CSAEGRDRGGYTF
>TRBJ2-5|few|TRBD1|TRBV6-5
TGTGCCAGCAGTTACACGACGGGACAGAAAGAGACCCAGTACTTC
CASSYTTGQKETQYF